A single sample is the source of the 25 T cell receptor beta chains below, sequenced in a study of CD8+ T cells in alopecia areata. Treatment denoted: oral pan-JAK inhibitor, 5-10 mg twice daily. Extraction and reverse transcription of RNA yielded cDNA as the sequencing template. Only in-frame clones appear in the TCRdb table, and some are missing; sequencing was by immunoSEQ multiplex PCR. In the table there are about 180,000 clones, 50% to 65% of which are singletons. This specimen consisted of CD8+ T cells sorted from blood, obtained at week 24, from a patient treated with tofacitinib. The receptors were gathered from a human donor with alopecia areata.

The V gene is TRBV13, the J gene TRBJ2-7, with 8 positions matching TRBD1. The germline CDR1 and CDR2 sequences are PRHDT and FYEKMQ (reference sequence). The CDR3 extends over 14 amino acids. Losses at the gene ends were 5 bases for V and 3 bases for J; bases not matched to a gene: 6. Here the CDR3 DNA reads TGTGCCAGCAGCCGGGACAGGTCCTACTACGAGCAGTACTTC. Translating gives CASSRDRSYYEQYF.

The rearrangement uses TRBV7-2 and TRBJ1-5, with TRBD1 as a possible D gene (5 bases). V lost 0 bases and J 2 bases, leaving 11 bases between the germline ends. This CDR3 is built from 16 residues. Looked up from germline, CDR1 is SGHTA and CDR2 is FQGNSA. CDR3 residues: CASSLARGVGNQPQHF. The CDR3 nucleotides are TGTGCCAGCAGCTTAGCGAGAGGGGTGGGCAATCAGCCCCAGCATTTT.

This clone occurred once. The chain employs TRBV30 and TRBJ2-7; perhaps TRBD1 as D (5 bases). The germline CDR1 and CDR2 sequences are GTSNPN and SVGIG (reference sequence). V gave up 5 bases and J gave up 3 bases, with 17 bases separating them. The CDR3 covers 14 residues. The CDR3: CAWAPGWGSYEQYF. CDR3 bases: TGTGCCTGGGCCCCAGGATGGGGCAGCTACGAGCAGTACTTC.

This clone was detected only once. This chain joins TRBV27 and TRBJ1-5, with 8 bases fitting TRBD1. Trimming removed 2 bases from V and 6 bases from J; junction bases left unmatched: 6. Germline assignment: CDR1 MNHEY and CDR2 SMNVEV (reference sequence). The CDR3 sequence is 15 residues long. Written as DNA, the CDR3 is TGTGCCAGCAGTTTAGGACAGGGTATGGGTCAGCCCCAGCATTTT. Its protein product is CASSLGQGMGQPQHF.

J is TRBJ1-2 and V is TRBV29-1; no clear D. The CDR3 has 14 amino acids. The germline CDR1 and CDR2 sequences are SQVTM and ANQGSEA. V was cut by 0 bases and J by 2 bases, with 10 bases left in between. The CDR3 region is CSVEDPAENYGYTF. The CDR3 nucleotides read TGCAGCGTTGAAGATCCGGCGGAGAACTATGGCTACACCTTC.

The CDR3 sequence is CASSHTGAGGETQYF. The CDR3 coding sequence is TGTGCCAGCAGCCACACCGGAGCGGGGGGTGAGACCCAGTACTTC. The chain is built from TRBV27 and TRBJ2-5, with 9 nucleotides matching TRBD2. CDR3 size: 15 residues. The V and J ends lost 6 bases and 5 bases, in that order; junction bases with no gene match: 10. Germline V CDR1 and CDR2: MNHEY, SMNVEV (reference sequence).

V usage is TRBV13 and J usage is TRBJ2-1; 9 bases align to TRBD2. The germline CDR1 and CDR2 sequences are PRHDT and FYEKMQ (reference sequence). This CDR3 region has 16 residues. V trimming: 4 bases; J trimming: 7 bases; junction bases outside the gene matches: 11. CDR3 residues: CASSSRPGGGANEQFF. The CDR3 DNA follows: TGTGCCAGCAGCTCCCGGCCGGGCGGGGGGGCGAATGAGCAGTTCTTC.

This clone was counted a few times. J is TRBJ1-5 and V is TRBV19; D not resolved. This CDR3 comprises 16 residues. Germline CDR1 is LNHDA and CDR2 is SQIVND (reference sequence). V was clipped by 7 bases and J by 1 base, with 17 bases between them. CDR3 region: CASTAQFRGSNQPQHF. The CDR3 DNA follows: TGTGCCAGTACGGCGCAGTTCCGGGGAAGCAATCAGCCCCAGCATTTT.

The rearrangement links TRBV11-2 to TRBJ2-1; D not resolved. The CDR3 is made up of 12 amino acids. V lost 4 bases, J lost 10 bases, and 11 bases lay in between. CDR1 is SGHAT and CDR2 is FQNNGV in the germline V gene. CDR3 sequence reads: CASSSSDGEQFF. The CDR3 coding sequence is TGTGCCAGCAGCTCATCGGACGGGGAGCAGTTCTTC.

The chain has TRBV30 and TRBJ2-6; 10 bases are a match to TRBD1. Germline-derived CDR1 and CDR2 are GTSNPN and SVGIG (reference sequence). V lost 2 bases, J lost 1 base, and 8 bases stayed unmatched. This CDR3 region has 18 residues. DNA for the CDR3: TGTGCCTGGAGTAACCCGGGACAGGGGCCATCTGGGGCCAACGTCCTGACTTTC. It codes for CAWSNPGQGPSGANVLTF. Complete variable domain (other parts from reference TRBV30 and TRBJ2-6): SQTIHQWPATLVQPVGSPLSLECTVEGTSNPNLYWYRQAAGRGLQLLFYSVGIGQISSEVPQNLSASRPQDRQFILSSKKLLLSDSGFYLCAWSNPGQGPSGANVLTFGAGSRLTVL.

CDR3 sequence (DNA): TGTGCCAGCAGCTCCCCGAGGGGGGAGAACACTGAAGCTTTCTTT. This encodes CASSSPRGENTEAFF. The V and J genes are TRBV7-6 and TRBJ1-1; weak D call: TRBD1 (6 bases). CDR3 length: 15 amino acids. The V end lost 4 bases, the J end lost 1 base, and 13 bases lay between the germline ends. Germline loops: CDR1 SGHVS, CDR2 FNYEAQ.

The chain links TRBV10-2 to TRBJ2-3, with TRBD2 matching over 9 bases. Germline V lookup: CDR1 WSHSY, CDR2 SAAADI. The CDR3 extends over 15 amino acids. V was pared by 3 bases and J by 2 bases, with 3 bases of the junction left unmatched. The CDR3: CASSEAGGSTDTQYF. CDR3 sequence (DNA): TGCGCCAGCAGTGAAGCGGGGGGATCCACAGATACGCAGTATTTT.

The chain recombines TRBV14 with TRBJ1-2, with no clear D. Germline V gene lookup returns CDR1 SGHDN and CDR2 FVKESK. The V and J ends lost 1 base and 5 bases respectively, with 8 bases between them. The CDR3 consists of 13 residues. CDR3 protein: CASSQGLGYGYTF. DNA of the CDR3: TGTGCCAGCAGCCAAGGTCTCGGTTATGGCTACACCTTC.

The chain employs TRBV2 and TRBJ2-1; TRBD2 aligns across 12 bases. The germline V gene encodes CDR1 SNHLY and CDR2 FYNNEI. The length of the CDR3 is 16 residues. V was clipped by 6 bases and J by 8 bases; unmatched bases: 11. CDR3 region: CASRRPLAGGRDEQFF. The CDR3 DNA is TGTGCCAGCAGAAGACCACTAGCGGGGGGAAGGGATGAGCAGTTCTTC. The full variable domain, completed using reference TRBV2 and TRBJ2-1, is EPEVTQTPSHQVTQMGQEVILRCVPISNHLYFYWYRQILGQKVEFLVSFYNNEISEKSEIFDDQFSVERPDGSNFTLKIRSTKLEDSAMYFCASRRPLAGGRDEQFFGPGTRLTVL.

This clone appeared a few times. The chain joins TRBV19 to TRBJ2-3; D might be TRBD2 (6 bases). CDR3 length: 15 residues. V shed 4 bases and J shed 2 bases, with 13 bases lying between them. Germline lookup yields CDR1 LNHDA and CDR2 SQIVND (reference sequence). DNA for the CDR3: TGTGCCAGTAGTACTCTGGGCGGGGACACAGATACGCAGTATTTT. Residues: CASSTLGGDTDTQYF.

The rearrangement joins TRBV21-1 to TRBJ2-3; TRBD2, the D gene given by the table, was not confirmed from the DNA. TRBV21-1 is flagged as a pseudogene. The CDR3 runs to 12 residues. This CDR3 reads CAGRVSTDTQYF. CDR3 nucleotides: TGTGCCGGGAGGGTGTCCACAGATACGCAGTATTTT.

The chain uses TRBV10-2 and TRBJ2-5, with D unclear. Looked up from germline, CDR1 is WSHSY and CDR2 is SAAADI. Trimming took 4 bases from V and 2 from J, leaving 2 bases between them. The CDR3 runs to 11 residues. The CDR3 here is CASSAQETQYF. CDR3 bases: TGCGCCAGCAGTGCGCAAGAGACCCAGTACTTC.

This clone turned up a few times. J is TRBJ1-1 and V is TRBV23-1; no clear D. TRBV23-1 falls under the ORF class, with uncertain function. V dropped 6 bases and J dropped 5 bases, with 22 bases sitting between them. The CDR3 has 16 residues. The CDR3: CASSPMRGYWGTEAFF. For the CDR3, the DNA is TGCGCCAGCAGCCCTATGAGAGGGTATTGGGGAACTGAAGCTTTCTTT.

The chain has TRBV28 and TRBJ2-7; D is perhaps TRBD1 (6 bases). V was clipped by 6 bases and J by 3 bases, with 12 bases between them. The germline V gene encodes CDR1 MDHEN and CDR2 SYDVKM. This CDR3 has 13 amino acids. The CDR3 here is CASSPSGDYEQYF. For the CDR3, the DNA is TGTGCCAGCAGCCCCTCAGGGGACTACGAGCAGTACTTC.

The chain links TRBV9 to TRBJ2-7; D is ambiguous. V gave up 4 bases and J gave up 1 base, with 3 bases separating them. In germline, CDR1 is SGDLS, CDR2 YYNGEE. This CDR3 region has 11 residues. The CDR3, as DNA: TGTGCCAGCAGCATTTCCTACGAGCAGTACTTC. Residues: CASSISYEQYF.

In DNA form, the CDR3 reads TGTGCCACCAGCGGTAGGGGAATTGGAAACACCATATATTTT. This gives the protein CATSGRGIGNTIYF. The chain uses TRBV15 and TRBJ1-3, with D perhaps matching TRBD1 (5 bases). The V gene lost 5 bases and the J gene lost 3 bases, with 11 bases spanning the gap. Germline lookup yields CDR1 LNHNV and CDR2 YYDKDF (reference sequence). The CDR3 is made up of 14 amino acids. Full variable domain (outside the CDR3, taken from reference TRBV15 and TRBJ1-3): DAMVIQNPRYQVTQFGKPVTLSCSQTLNHNVMYWYQQKSSQAPKLLFHYYDKDFNNEADTPDNFQSRRPNTSFCFLDIRSPGLGDTAMYLCATSGRGIGNTIYFGEGSWLTVV.

V usage is TRBV13 and J usage is TRBJ2-2, with 8 bases aligning to TRBD2. Trimming cost V 5 bases and J 5 bases; bases outside gene matches: 10. The CDR3 covers 16 residues. From germline, CDR1 is PRHDT and CDR2 FYEKMQ (reference sequence). The CDR3 reads CASSPLAGGRTGELFF. As DNA, the CDR3 is TGTGCCAGCAGCCCGTTGGCGGGGGGACGGACCGGGGAGCTGTTTTTT.

This clone was seen more than once but under ten times. The CDR3 DNA reads TGTGCCAGCAGCCCAGGACTAGATGAGCAGTTCTTC. Its protein is CASSPGLDEQFF. J is TRBJ2-1 and V is TRBV6-5; the match to TRBD2 covers 7 bases. Germline V lookup: CDR1 MNHEY, CDR2 SVGAGI. V shed 6 bases and J 8 bases; nucleotides not matched to a gene: 4. CDR3 size: 12 residues.

Written as DNA, the CDR3 is TGCAGCGTTGAAGATCGAGGGACCTCCTACGAGCAGTACTTC. It codes for CSVEDRGTSYEQYF. The chain has TRBV29-1 and TRBJ2-7, with D perhaps given as TRBD1 or TRBD2 (5 bases each). V lost 0 bases and J lost 0, with 9 bases in between. The CDR3 spans 14 residues. Germline V gene data show CDR1 as SQVTM and CDR2 as ANQGSEA.

The chain recombines TRBV12-5 with TRBJ2-1; D is undetermined. V was pared by 7 bases and J by 6 bases, with 1 base between. The CDR3 is 9 amino acids. Germline V CDR1 and CDR2: LGHNT, FRNRAP. The CDR3 region is CASVNEQFF. The CDR3 DNA reads TGTGCTAGTGTCAATGAGCAGTTCTTC.